This T cell receptor beta chain was identified in a study of resident and recirculating memory T cells in vitiligo. Study overall: Epidermis came from shave biopsies of lesional and nonlesional sites, plus PBMCs.

The CDR3 runs 18 residues. With 7 bases clipped from V and 1 base from J, the junction kept 12 bases outside the gene matches. Germline assignment: CDR1 SNHLY and CDR2 FYNNEI. TCRdb keeps only in-frame clones here, not all; method: immunoSEQ multiplex PCR. The table shows around 78,000 clones, with just over 90% occurring only once. This TCR came from a male donor with vitiligo. The gene calls are TRBV2 and TRBJ2-3, with TRBD2 identical over 12 bases. The source material was blood. The CDR3 reads CASTFGLAGTHRTDTQYF. CDR3 in DNA: TGTGCCAGCACCTTTGGACTAGCGGGAACCCACCGCACAGATACGCAGTATTTT.